One and the same sample provided the 32 T cell receptor beta chains below, sequenced in a study of blood T cell repertoires in COVID-19. Using immunoSEQ multiplex PCR, the repertoire was profiled, and TCRdb retains in-frame clones only, with some absent. The table lists approximately 110,000 clones, 65% to 75% of them singletons. Material for sequencing was peripheral blood. The receptors were gathered from a man aged 80 or over with acute or convalescent COVID-19.

In the case of this clone: Other DNA sequences of this sample code for an identical CDR3. The J gene is TRBJ1-2, the V gene TRBV11-2; the D is unclear. Trimming left V 2 bases short and J 6 bases short, with 7 bases between. The CDR3 totals 12 residues. CDR1 is SGHAT and CDR2 is FQNNGV in the germline V gene. The CDR3 sequence: CASSLSGDGYTF. Here the CDR3 DNA reads TGTGCCAGCAGCTTAAGCGGGGATGGCTACACCTTC.

The V and J genes are TRBV12-3 or TRBV12-4 and TRBJ2-7, with a weak D call TRBD1 (5 bases). V lost 3 bases and J lost 6, with 12 bases in between. The CDR3 consists of 13 residues. CDR3 DNA: TGTGCCAGCAGTTTTGGGGCTATGGGCGAGCAGTACTTC. Its protein product is CASSFGAMGEQYF.

The rearrangement joins TRBV11-2 to TRBJ2-1, with D perhaps TRBD1 (5 bases). The ends were cut back, 0 bases at V and 10 bases at J, with 16 bases in the middle. Germline V gene sequence: CDR1 SGHAT, CDR2 FQNNGV. This CDR3 is built from 15 residues. The DNA of the CDR3 is TGTGCCAGCAGCTTAGATATTGCCCAGGGCGGCGAGCAGTTCTTC. This codes for CASSLDIAQGGEQFF.

The chain combines TRBV27 with TRBJ2-2; maybe TRBD2 (6 bases). Trimming removed 3 bases from V and 7 bases from J, with 15 bases in between. Germline V CDR1 and CDR2: MNHEY, SMNVEV (reference sequence). There are 15 residues in the CDR3. CDR3 nucleotides: TGTGCCAGCAGTTTGCACTCTTCAGCGGGCGGGGAGCTGTTTTTT. Amino acid sequence: CASSLHSSAGGELFF.

V usage is TRBV7-2 and J usage is TRBJ1-1; TRBD1 is a possible D gene (6 bases). The CDR3 has 13 residues. V dropped 6 bases and J dropped 4 bases, with 12 bases sitting between them. CDR1 and CDR2 (germline): SGHTA, FQGNSA. The CDR3 sequence is CASRWGRVTEAFF. The CDR3 nucleotides read TGTGCCAGCAGATGGGGGCGCGTCACTGAAGCTTTCTTT.

The J gene is TRBJ2-3, the V gene TRBV6-5, with D tentatively TRBD2 (6 bases). Trimming took 6 bases from V and 6 from J, leaving 13 bases between them. Germline V gene data show CDR1 as MNHEY and CDR2 as SVGAGI. This CDR3 is 13 amino acids long. The CDR3 sequence is CASSRDFTDTQYF. The CDR3 nucleotides are TGTGCCAGCAGCCGGGACTTCACGGATACGCAGTATTTT.

This clone occurred once. The V call is TRBV3-1 (or the pseudogene TRBV3-2), the J call TRBJ2-3; TRBD2 matches 9 bases. Losses at the gene ends were 4 bases for V and 10 bases for J; bases not matched to a gene: 3. CDR1 LGHDT and CDR2 YNNKEL come from the germline V gene (reference sequence). The CDR3 is 12 residues long. In DNA form, the CDR3 reads TGTGCCAGCAGCCGTACTAGCGGGCCGCAGTATTTT. Protein product: CASSRTSGPQYF.

The gene calls are TRBV7-8 and TRBJ1-4; D is unresolved. Germline V gene lookup returns CDR1 SGHVS and CDR2 FQNEAQ. Trimming stripped 2 bases from V and 1 base from J, with 20 bases between. This CDR3 has 19 amino acids. This CDR3 reads CASSLSPTDYQLTNEKLFF. CDR3 nucleotides: TGTGCCAGCAGCTTATCCCCAACAGACTACCAATTAACTAATGAAAAACTGTTTTTT.

Of note for this clone: A junction end diverges from the germline sequence, so it may reflect a read error. The chain uses TRBV6-1 and TRBJ1-2; weak D call: TRBD1 (5 bases). The CDR3 runs 14 residues. CDR1 is MNHNS and CDR2 is SASEGT in the germline V gene. CDR3 sequence (DNA): TGTGCCAGCAGGGAAGTGCGGCAGGGTCGAGGCTACACCTTC. As protein: CASREVRQGRGYTF.

The genes are TRBV19 and TRBJ2-7; D possibly corresponds to TRBD1 (5 bases). Trimming pared 1 base from V and 4 bases from J, leaving 11 bases between. The CDR3 is 14 residues long. Germline V gives CDR1 LNHDA, CDR2 SQIVND (reference sequence). CDR3 sequence: CASSIGVGRYEQYF. The DNA of the CDR3 is TGTGCCAGTAGTATAGGCGTGGGGCGGTACGAGCAGTACTTC.

The chain combines TRBV6-5 with TRBJ2-7, with a possible D match to TRBD1 (7 bases). V lost 0 bases, J lost 7 bases, and 16 bases lay in between. The CDR3 contains 15 residues. Germline values: CDR1 MNHEY, CDR2 SVGAGI. CDR3 sequence: CASSYSSRGVEEQYF. The DNA for the CDR3 is TGTGCCAGCAGTTACTCGAGCAGGGGGGTAGAAGAGCAGTACTTC.

The chain combines TRBV5-1 with TRBJ2-7; a weak D match, TRBD2 (6 bases). The V and J ends lost 0 bases and 3 bases respectively, with 13 bases between them. CDR3 length equals 15 residues. Germline lookup yields CDR1 SGHRS and CDR2 YFSETQ. Here the CDR3 reads CASSLDRGANYEQYF. DNA of the CDR3: TGCGCCAGCAGCTTGGACCGCGGGGCCAACTACGAGCAGTACTTC.

This clone showed up just a few times. The chain employs TRBV14 and TRBJ1-5, with D perhaps TRBD1 (5 bases). Between the trimmed V and J ends, which lost 3 bases and 7 bases, there was a span of 13 bases. In germline, CDR1 is SGHDN, CDR2 FVKESK. This CDR3 has 14 amino acids. The DNA for the CDR3 is TGTGCCAGCAGCCAGGCAGGGATTGGGCAGCCCCAGCATTTT. Encoded protein: CASSQAGIGQPQHF.

The J gene is TRBJ2-3, the V gene TRBV28, with 7 nucleotides matching TRBD1. Germline V gene lookup returns CDR1 MDHEN and CDR2 SYDVKM. The V and J ends lost 10 bases and 0 bases, in that order; junction bases with no gene match: 7. This CDR3 spans 14 amino acids. The CDR3 region has the DNA TGTGCCACCGGAGCGGACAGGAGCACAGATACGCAGTATTTT. Encoded protein: CATGADRSTDTQYF.

The V and J genes are TRBV7-8 and TRBJ2-5; D is unclear. CDR1 SGHVS and CDR2 FQNEAQ come from the germline V gene. The CDR3 covers 14 residues. Trimming removed 4 bases from V and 2 bases from J, with 11 bases in between. CDR3 sequence: CASSSRQRQETQYF. The DNA for the CDR3 is TGTGCCAGCAGCTCCCGACAAAGACAAGAGACCCAGTACTTC.

V and J are TRBV19 and TRBJ2-1; D gene uncertain. This CDR3 region has 11 residues. Trimming took 7 bases from V and 10 from J, leaving 11 bases between them. In germline, CDR1 is LNHDA, CDR2 SQIVND (reference sequence). This chain's CDR3 is CASTQRQEQFF. DNA of the CDR3: TGTGCCAGTACCCAGCGCCAGGAGCAGTTCTTC. Full variable domain (remainder filled in from reference TRBV19 and TRBJ2-1): DGGITQSPKYLFRKEGQNVTLSCEQNLNHDAMYWYRQDPGQGLRLIYYSQIVNDFQKGDIAEGYSVSREKKESFPLTVTSAQKNPTAFYLCASTQRQEQFFGPGTRLTVL.

The chain carries TRBV11-3 and TRBJ2-7, with a weak D call TRBD1 (6 bases). The V end lost 5 bases, the J end lost 5 bases, and 10 bases lay between the germline ends. The V gene's germline CDR1 is SGHNT and CDR2 YENEEA. The CDR3 contains 12 residues. This CDR3 is CASSKQGHEQYF. For the CDR3, the DNA is TGTGCCAGCAGCAAACAGGGCCACGAGCAGTACTTC.

V usage is TRBV6-6 and J usage is TRBJ2-7; D not certain. The germline gives CDR1 MNHNY, CDR2 SVGAGI (reference sequence). Trimming took off 2 bases at V and 0 bases at J, with 8 bases between the two ends. There are 14 residues in the CDR3. The CDR3 region has the DNA TGTGCCAGCAGTTACGGTCAGGACTCCTACGAGCAGTACTTC. Its protein is CASSYGQDSYEQYF.

The gene calls are TRBV7-9 and TRBJ2-2; the D gene is possibly TRBD1 (5 bases). Trimming took 5 bases from V and 3 from J, leaving 10 bases between them. From germline, CDR1 is SEHNR and CDR2 FQNEAQ (reference sequence). The CDR3 spans 14 residues. CDR3 DNA sequence: TGTGCCAGCAGCCTAGGACACGACACCGGGGAGCTGTTTTTT. It specifies CASSLGHDTGELFF.

This clone was recorded once. The chain uses TRBV7-9 and TRBJ2-7; possibly TRBD2 for D (7 bases). CDR1 and CDR2 from the germline V gene are SEHNR and FQNEAQ (reference sequence). V lost 6 bases and J lost 2, with 26 bases in between. This CDR3 region has 18 residues. DNA for the CDR3: TGTGCCAGCAGGCCTAGCTGGGTTCGGGGGGCCGATGCCTACGAGCAGTACTTC. It codes for CASRPSWVRGADAYEQYF.

The rearrangement links TRBV20-1 to TRBJ1-6; perhaps TRBD1 as D (6 bases). V was shortened by 3 bases and J by 10 bases, with 19 bases between the two germline ends. Per the germline V gene, CDR1 is DFQATT and CDR2 is SNEGSKA (reference sequence). This CDR3 spans 15 amino acids. In DNA form, the CDR3 reads TGCAGTGCTAGTCCCCCCGGGCAGGGGCAATCACCCCTCCACTTT. This gives the protein CSASPPGQGQSPLHF.

This clone was picked up a small number of times. This sequence joins TRBV6-5 and TRBJ2-5; 7 bases are a match to TRBD2. The germline gives CDR1 MNHEY, CDR2 SVGAGI. This CDR3 is built from 14 residues. Unmatched junction bases numbered 15, after V lost 10 bases and J lost 7 bases. The CDR3 bases are TGTGCCACTTCTACGGGGAGGGAAGGAGGGACCCAGTACTTC. It is translated as CATSTGREGGTQYF.

This chain links TRBV11-2 with TRBJ2-3; maybe TRBD1 (5 bases). CDR1 and CDR2 (germline): SGHAT, FQNNGV. V shed 0 bases and J shed 1 base, with 5 bases lying between them. CDR3 length: 14 residues. The CDR3 DNA is TGTGCCAGCAGCTTAGACAGGGGCACAGATACGCAGTATTTT. It specifies CASSLDRGTDTQYF.

The chain combines TRBV11-2 with TRBJ2-1, with D perhaps TRBD2 (6 bases). The CDR3 totals 15 residues. The germline CDR1 and CDR2 sequences are SGHAT and FQNNGV. V dropped 5 bases and J dropped 9 bases, with 20 bases sitting between them. The CDR3: CASSPLTRKVGEQFF. CDR3 nucleotides: TGTGCCAGCAGCCCACTGACTAGAAAGGTGGGTGAGCAGTTCTTC.

The V and J genes are TRBV6-6 and TRBJ2-1; a possible D gene is TRBD1 (5 bases). Per the germline V gene, CDR1 is MNHNY and CDR2 is SVGAGI (reference sequence). The CDR3 spans 14 residues. V was clipped by 6 bases and J by 3 bases, with 12 bases between them. For the CDR3, the DNA is TGTGCCAGCAGCCAGGGCAGAGGCTACAATGAGCAGTTCTTC. This translates into CASSQGRGYNEQFF.

The rearrangement uses TRBV24-1 and TRBJ2-3, with TRBD2 as a possible D gene (5 bases). V was clipped by 3 bases and J by 2 bases, with 11 bases between them. Germline loops: CDR1 KGHDR, CDR2 SFDVKD. CDR3 length: 15 amino acids. The CDR3 protein is CATSDRGSYTDTQYF. For the CDR3, the DNA is TGTGCCACCAGTGATCGCGGGTCTTACACAGATACGCAGTATTTT.

The chain has TRBV7-2 and TRBJ2-3, with D perhaps matching TRBD2 (6 bases). This CDR3 is built from 14 residues. Germline V gives CDR1 SGHTA, CDR2 FQGNSA. Trimming shortened V by 5 bases and J by 3 bases, and 12 bases separated the two germline ends. This CDR3 is CASSPQSGTDTQYF. In nucleotides, the CDR3 is TGTGCCAGCAGCCCCCAGAGCGGGACAGATACGCAGTATTTT.

This clone was counted at least ten times. This chain joins TRBV6-5 and TRBJ1-3; D might be TRBD1 (5 bases). The CDR3 covers 14 residues. CDR1 and CDR2 (germline): MNHEY, SVGAGI. V was cut by 6 bases and J by 7 bases, with 16 bases left in between. CDR3 sequence (DNA): TGTGCCAGCAGATCAGGAGGGGTTGAGAACACCATATATTTT. It specifies CASRSGGVENTIYF.

Sample share makes this clone medium-sized. CDR3 coding DNA: TGTGCCAGTCGGGAGGGACCATCCTATGGCTACACCTTC. It translates to CASREGPSYGYTF. The V call is TRBV6-5, the J call TRBJ1-2; tentative D call: TRBD1 (5 bases). V lost 9 bases, J lost 4 bases, and 15 bases lay in between. CDR1 is MNHEY, CDR2 SVGAGI, per germline. The CDR3 is 13 residues long.

The genes are TRBV5-4 and TRBJ2-3, with 7 bases fitting TRBD2. The CDR3 runs to 16 residues. Germline V gives CDR1 SGHNT, CDR2 YYREEE (reference sequence). V was clipped by 4 bases and J by 0 bases; unmatched bases: 8. CDR3 DNA sequence: TGTGCCAGCAGCCCCGGGACTATAAGAAGCACAGATACGCAGTATTTT. It is translated as CASSPGTIRSTDTQYF.

J is TRBJ1-6 and V is TRBV18; TRBD1 is a possible D gene (5 bases). The V gene lost 2 bases and the J gene lost 8 bases, with 10 bases spanning the gap. Germline V CDR1 and CDR2: KGHSH, LQKENI. The CDR3 loop spans 14 amino acids. CDR3 in DNA: TGTGCCAGCTCACCAGGCTTAGGGGATTCACCCCTCCACTTT. Translation: CASSPGLGDSPLHF.

Remarks on this clone: The junction and the germline gene differ at one end; a read error may be behind it. The V call is TRBV28, the J call TRBJ1-5; TRBD1 matches 12 bases. The CDR3 spans 13 residues. Germline loops: CDR1 MDHEN, CDR2 SYDVKM. Here the CDR3 reads CASGTGGKQPQHF. In DNA form, the CDR3 reads TGTGCCAGCGGGACAGGGGGCAAACAGCCCCAGCATTTT.